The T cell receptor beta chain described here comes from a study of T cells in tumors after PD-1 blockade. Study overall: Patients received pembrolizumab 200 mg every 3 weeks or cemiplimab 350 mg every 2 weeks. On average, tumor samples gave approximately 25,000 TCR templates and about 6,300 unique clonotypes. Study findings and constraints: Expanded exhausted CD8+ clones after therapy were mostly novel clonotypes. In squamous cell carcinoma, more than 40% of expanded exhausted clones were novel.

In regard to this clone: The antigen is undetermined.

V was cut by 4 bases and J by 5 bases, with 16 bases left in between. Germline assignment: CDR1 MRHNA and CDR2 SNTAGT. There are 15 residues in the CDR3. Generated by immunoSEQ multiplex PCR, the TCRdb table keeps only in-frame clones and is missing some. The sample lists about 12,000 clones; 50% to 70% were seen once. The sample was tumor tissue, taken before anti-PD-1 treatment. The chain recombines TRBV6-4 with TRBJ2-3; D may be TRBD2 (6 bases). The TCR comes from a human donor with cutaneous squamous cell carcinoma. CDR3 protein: CASSAQAAGKDTQYF. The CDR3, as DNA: TGTGCCAGCAGTGCCCAAGCCGCGGGAAAAGATACGCAGTATTTT.